The clone carrying this TCR beta chain was counted many times. Unique molecular identifiers featured in how the TCRbeta library was prepared. TCRdb fed the PCR reads into MiXCR, producing one record per CDR3 protein. The sample includes around 200,000 distinct CDR3 sequences, about 6.4% of them seen just once. These data originate in a study of T-cell reconstitution after alpha-beta-depleted transplantation in children. CDR1 is GTSNPN and CDR2 is SVGIG in the germline V gene (reference sequence). V shed 7 bases, J shed 7 bases, and the junction held 14 bases outside the gene matches. CDR3 length equals 15 residues.

The chain couples TRBV30 to TRBJ2-1, with TRBD1 matching 9 bases. The sequence was obtained from a human donor who donated a stem cell graft to a child with Wiskott-Aldrich syndrome. This material consisted of PBMCs from the stem cell graft donor, taken from the stem cell graft. CDR3 region: CALLGRDRVGNEQFF. The CDR3 DNA is TGTGCCTTACTAGGCAGGGACAGGGTTGGTAATGAGCAGTTCTTC.